A selection of T cell receptor beta chains follows, all from one sample in a study of T cell responses to AZD1222 COVID-19 vaccine. The method was immunoSEQ multiplex PCR; TCRdb's version includes in-frame clones alone and lacks a portion of them. The sample lists 180,000 or so clones, around 94% seen once, with about 0.64% in the top ten. This sample comprised peripheral blood, obtained on day 0 of AZD1222 vaccination. The receptors here all came from an adult in good health. Each CDR3 is given with its conserved first and last residue. Fields, in order: D gene, clone size, J gene, CDR3 length, V gene, CDR3 protein, CDR3 DNA. The D gene is left open where the match is weak. For some rows the clone size is stated as once, few or many, or as a class when expanded; others skip it.

d_gene: -
abundance: -
j_gene: TRBJ1-1
len: 11
v_gene: TRBV18
CDR3aa: CASSPGTEAFF
CDR3nt: TGTGCCAGCTCACCTGGCACTGAAGCTTTCTTT

d_gene: -
abundance: -
j_gene: TRBJ2-7
len: 11
v_gene: TRBV29-1
CDR3aa: CSVDESYEQYF
CDR3nt: TGCAGCGTCGACGAAAGCTACGAGCAGTACTTC

d_gene: -
abundance: -
j_gene: TRBJ1-4
len: 16
v_gene: TRBV9
CDR3aa: CASSDKVGQPNEKLFF
CDR3nt: TGTGCCAGCAGCGATAAGGTGGGGCAGCCAAATGAAAAACTGTTTTTT

d_gene: TRBD1
abundance: -
j_gene: TRBJ1-4
len: 16
v_gene: TRBV20-1
CDR3aa: CSAIDRGRIWSEKLFF
CDR3nt: TGCAGTGCTATTGACAGGGGGCGTATTTGGAGTGAAAAACTGTTTTTT

d_gene: -
abundance: -
j_gene: TRBJ2-7
len: 11
v_gene: TRBV19
CDR3aa: CASKDLYEQYF
CDR3nt: TGTGCCAGTAAAGACCTCTACGAGCAGTACTTC

d_gene: -
abundance: -
j_gene: TRBJ2-1
len: 16
v_gene: TRBV11-2
CDR3aa: CASSLEIGAAYNEQFF
CDR3nt: TGTGCCAGCAGCTTAGAGATTGGAGCCGCATACAATGAGCAGTTCTTC

d_gene: TRBD2
abundance: -
j_gene: TRBJ2-2
len: 15
v_gene: TRBV5-1
CDR3aa: CASSLSVGGTGELFF
CDR3nt: TGCGCCAGCAGCTTGTCCGTCGGGGGGACCGGGGAGCTGTTTTTT

d_gene: TRBD1
abundance: -
j_gene: TRBJ1-1
len: 14
v_gene: TRBV27
CDR3aa: CASSLSGQGREAFF
CDR3nt: TGTGCCAGCAGTTTATCCGGACAGGGCCGCGAAGCTTTCTTT

d_gene: TRBD1
abundance: -
j_gene: TRBJ1-2
len: 16
v_gene: TRBV12-5
CDR3aa: CASGPPGTAAGYGYTF
CDR3nt: TGTGCTAGTGGTCCTCCCGGGACAGCGGCGGGCTATGGCTACACCTTC

d_gene: -
abundance: -
j_gene: TRBJ1-1
len: 14
v_gene: TRBV5-6
CDR3aa: CASSLGGSGTEAFF
CDR3nt: TGTGCCAGCAGCTTGGGGGGCTCAGGGACTGAAGCTTTCTTT

d_gene: TRBD1
abundance: -
j_gene: TRBJ2-5
len: 14
v_gene: TRBV5-4
CDR3aa: CASSLGTGGVTQYF
CDR3nt: TGTGCCAGCAGCTTGGGGACAGGGGGGGTTACCCAGTACTTC

d_gene: TRBD1
abundance: -
j_gene: TRBJ1-2
len: 15
v_gene: TRBV28
CDR3aa: CASSPDREANYGYTF
CDR3nt: TGTGCCAGCAGCCCCGACAGGGAAGCTAACTATGGCTACACCTTC

d_gene: TRBD1
abundance: -
j_gene: TRBJ2-7
len: 14
v_gene: TRBV27
CDR3aa: CASASGTGPYEQYF
CDR3nt: TGTGCCAGCGCATCGGGGACAGGACCCTACGAGCAGTACTTC

d_gene: -
abundance: -
j_gene: TRBJ1-2
len: 14
v_gene: TRBV10-2
CDR3aa: CASSESGSYYGYTF
CDR3nt: TGCGCCAGCAGTGAGTCCGGCAGCTACTATGGCTACACCTTC

d_gene: -
abundance: -
j_gene: TRBJ1-1
len: 13
v_gene: TRBV27
CDR3aa: CASALGVNTEAFF
CDR3nt: TGTGCCAGCGCTCTAGGCGTGAACACTGAAGCTTTCTTT

d_gene: TRBD1
abundance: few
j_gene: TRBJ1-1
len: 15
v_gene: TRBV9
CDR3aa: CASSKRGTGDTEAFF
CDR3nt: TGTGCCAGCAGCAAAAGGGGGACAGGGGACACTGAAGCTTTCTTT

d_gene: TRBD2
abundance: -
j_gene: TRBJ2-2
len: 15
v_gene: TRBV29-1
CDR3aa: CSVSTSGSGSGELFF
CDR3nt: TGCAGCGTTTCCACTAGCGGGAGTGGGTCCGGGGAGCTGTTTTTT

d_gene: TRBD1
abundance: -
j_gene: TRBJ1-2
len: 12
v_gene: TRBV28
CDR3aa: CATYPGGDGYTF
CDR3nt: TGTGCCACTTATCCAGGGGGCGATGGCTACACCTTC

d_gene: -
abundance: -
j_gene: TRBJ1-6
len: 14
v_gene: TRBV24-1
CDR3aa: CATSSGLGNSPLHF
CDR3nt: TGTGCCACCAGTTCCGGGTTGGGCAATTCACCCCTCCACTTT

d_gene: TRBD1
abundance: -
j_gene: TRBJ1-2
len: 17
v_gene: TRBV11-2
CDR3aa: CASSLETGTGANYGYTF
CDR3nt: TGTGCCAGCAGCTTAGAAACAGGGACAGGGGCTAACTATGGCTACACCTTC

d_gene: TRBD1
abundance: -
j_gene: TRBJ2-3
len: 15
v_gene: TRBV7-9
CDR3aa: CASSSGTGGTDTQYF
CDR3nt: TGTGCCAGCAGCTCCGGGACAGGGGGTACAGATACGCAGTATTTT

d_gene: -
abundance: -
j_gene: TRBJ2-5
len: 14
v_gene: TRBV7-9
CDR3aa: CASSPHLDRETQYF
CDR3nt: TGTGCCAGCAGCCCACACCTTGACCGGGAGACCCAGTACTTC

d_gene: TRBD1
abundance: -
j_gene: TRBJ1-3
len: 13
v_gene: TRBV12-3/TRBV12-4
CDR3aa: CASRLQGGNTIYF
CDR3nt: TGTGCCAGCAGACTACAGGGGGGAAACACCATATATTTT

d_gene: -
abundance: -
j_gene: TRBJ1-1
len: 12
v_gene: TRBV30
CDR3aa: CAWRRSNTEAFF
CDR3nt: TGTGCCTGGAGGCGTAGTAACACTGAAGCTTTCTTT

d_gene: -
abundance: -
j_gene: TRBJ2-5
len: 13
v_gene: TRBV19
CDR3aa: CASSMGTPGTQYF
CDR3nt: TGTGCCAGTAGTATGGGGACCCCGGGGACCCAGTACTTC

d_gene: -
abundance: -
j_gene: TRBJ2-1
len: 13
v_gene: TRBV5-5
CDR3aa: CASSNRDSPLPFF
CDR3nt: TGTGCCAGCAGCAACCGGGACTCACCCCTGCCGTTCTTC

d_gene: -
abundance: once
j_gene: TRBJ1-1
len: 14
v_gene: TRBV6-1
CDR3aa: CASSEPLSLNGAFF
CDR3nt: TGTGCCAGCAGTGAACCACTAAGCTTGAACGGAGCTTTCTTT

d_gene: -
abundance: once
j_gene: TRBJ2-7
len: 16
v_gene: TRBV19
CDR3aa: CASSTSGLLTGNEQYF
CDR3nt: TGTGCCAGTAGTACCTCGGGGCTGTTGACGGGTAACGAGCAGTACTTC

d_gene: -
abundance: -
j_gene: TRBJ1-6
len: 13
v_gene: TRBV4-1
CDR3aa: CASSQSLDSPLHF
CDR3nt: TGCGCCAGCAGCCAGAGCCTAGATTCACCCCTCCACTTT

d_gene: -
abundance: -
j_gene: TRBJ1-2
len: 14
v_gene: TRBV28
CDR3aa: CASSSRPLNYGYTF
CDR3nt: TGTGCCAGCAGTTCCCGGCCTCTCAATTATGGCTACACCTTC

d_gene: TRBD1
abundance: few
j_gene: TRBJ1-1
len: 13
v_gene: TRBV28
CDR3aa: CASSPTGTGTAFF
CDR3nt: TGTGCCAGCAGTCCGACCGGGACAGGGACAGCTTTCTTT

d_gene: -
abundance: -
j_gene: TRBJ1-2
len: 11
v_gene: TRBV6-5
CDR3aa: CASRFGYGYTF
CDR3nt: TGTGCCAGCAGGTTTGGGTATGGCTACACCTTC

d_gene: TRBD1
abundance: few
j_gene: TRBJ1-3
len: 17
v_gene: TRBV5-1
CDR3aa: CASSSGTGLVGGNTIYF
CDR3nt: TGCGCCAGCAGCTCCGGGACAGGGTTGGTAGGAGGAAACACCATATATTTT

d_gene: -
abundance: -
j_gene: TRBJ2-1
len: 13
v_gene: TRBV4-2
CDR3aa: CASSQGRGVEQFF
CDR3nt: TGTGCCAGCAGCCAAGGACGGGGCGTTGAGCAGTTCTTC

d_gene: -
abundance: -
j_gene: TRBJ2-7
len: 12
v_gene: TRBV12-3/TRBV12-4
CDR3aa: CASSDRLEEQYF
CDR3nt: TGTGCCAGCAGCGACAGGCTAGAAGAGCAGTACTTC

d_gene: TRBD1
abundance: -
j_gene: TRBJ2-2
len: 15
v_gene: TRBV5-4
CDR3aa: CASKQGASDTGELFF
CDR3nt: TGTGCCAGTAAACAGGGGGCTAGCGACACCGGGGAGCTGTTTTTT

d_gene: TRBD2
abundance: -
j_gene: TRBJ2-7
len: 13
v_gene: TRBV18
CDR3aa: CASSPGTSGEQYF
CDR3nt: TGTGCCAGCTCACCCGGGACTAGCGGCGAGCAGTACTTC

d_gene: TRBD1
abundance: once
j_gene: TRBJ1-5
len: 13
v_gene: TRBV10-2
CDR3aa: CASGTGNPGPQHF
CDR3nt: TGCGCCAGCGGGACAGGGAACCCAGGGCCCCAGCATTTT

d_gene: TRBD2
abundance: -
j_gene: TRBJ2-1
len: 14
v_gene: TRBV11-2
CDR3aa: CASSSLAGDNEQFF
CDR3nt: TGTGCCAGCAGCTCGCTAGCGGGGGACAATGAGCAGTTCTTC

d_gene: TRBD2
abundance: -
j_gene: TRBJ2-7
len: 15
v_gene: TRBV27
CDR3aa: CASSPGTSGPYEQYF
CDR3nt: TGTGCCAGCAGTCCGGGGACTAGCGGTCCCTACGAGCAGTACTTC

d_gene: -
abundance: -
j_gene: TRBJ1-2
len: 14
v_gene: TRBV7-2
CDR3aa: CASSLQPDLNGYTF
CDR3nt: TGTGCCAGCAGCTTGCAACCGGACCTCAATGGCTACACCTTC

d_gene: TRBD1
abundance: -
j_gene: TRBJ1-4
len: 13
v_gene: TRBV12-3/TRBV12-4
CDR3aa: CASAGQGREKLFF
CDR3nt: TGTGCCAGCGCGGGACAGGGTCGAGAAAAACTGTTTTTT

d_gene: -
abundance: -
j_gene: TRBJ2-3
len: 14
v_gene: TRBV7-9
CDR3aa: CASSLERSTDTQYF
CDR3nt: TGTGCCAGCAGCTTAGAGCGGAGCACAGATACGCAGTATTTT

d_gene: -
abundance: -
j_gene: TRBJ2-5
len: 15
v_gene: TRBV5-1
CDR3aa: CASSLEGPLQETQYF
CDR3nt: TGCGCCAGCAGCTTGGAGGGCCCCCTCCAAGAGACCCAGTACTTC

d_gene: TRBD1
abundance: -
j_gene: TRBJ2-1
len: 15
v_gene: TRBV24-1
CDR3aa: CATSGSRTGLNEQFF
CDR3nt: TGTGCCACCAGTGGCAGTCGGACAGGCCTCAATGAGCAGTTCTTC

d_gene: TRBD1
abundance: -
j_gene: TRBJ1-6
len: 14
v_gene: TRBV10-2
CDR3aa: CASGAGTGRSPLHF
CDR3nt: TGCGCCAGCGGGGCCGGGACAGGGAGATCACCCCTCCACTTT

d_gene: -
abundance: -
j_gene: TRBJ1-5
len: 16
v_gene: TRBV6-2/TRBV6-3
CDR3aa: CASSYRSGVSNQPQHF
CDR3nt: TGTGCCAGCAGTTACAGGTCAGGTGTTAGCAATCAGCCCCAGCATTTT

d_gene: -
abundance: once
j_gene: TRBJ2-5
len: 14
v_gene: TRBV19
CDR3aa: CASSIQGGGETQYF
CDR3nt: TGTGCCAGTAGTATACAGGGTGGCGGGGAGACCCAGTACTTC

d_gene: -
abundance: -
j_gene: TRBJ1-1
len: 14
v_gene: TRBV28
CDR3aa: CASSSPHINTEAFF
CDR3nt: TGTGCCAGCAGTTCCCCCCACATCAACACTGAAGCTTTCTTT

d_gene: -
abundance: -
j_gene: TRBJ2-5
len: 17
v_gene: TRBV6-2/TRBV6-3
CDR3aa: CASSYSRLASYQETQYF
CDR3nt: TGTGCCAGCAGTTACTCGAGGCTAGCATCCTACCAAGAGACCCAGTACTTC

d_gene: -
abundance: -
j_gene: TRBJ1-1
len: 12
v_gene: TRBV19
CDR3aa: CASSIGNQEAFF
CDR3nt: TGTGCCAGTAGTATCGGTAACCAGGAAGCTTTCTTT

d_gene: -
abundance: -
j_gene: TRBJ1-2
len: 14
v_gene: TRBV15
CDR3aa: CATSRGRQSYGYTF
CDR3nt: TGTGCCACCAGCAGAGGGCGGCAGAGCTATGGCTACACCTTC

d_gene: TRBD1
abundance: -
j_gene: TRBJ1-4
len: 15
v_gene: TRBV5-1
CDR3aa: CASSFGTGFNEKLFF
CDR3nt: TGCGCCAGCAGCTTCGGGACAGGATTCAACGAAAAACTGTTTTTT

d_gene: TRBD2
abundance: -
j_gene: TRBJ2-1
len: 15
v_gene: TRBV19
CDR3aa: CASSIFAGGFNEQFF
CDR3nt: TGTGCCAGTAGTATCTTTGCGGGAGGGTTCAATGAGCAGTTCTTC

d_gene: -
abundance: -
j_gene: TRBJ1-2
len: 11
v_gene: TRBV5-1
CDR3aa: CASSSNYGYTF
CDR3nt: TGCGCCAGCAGCTCTAACTATGGCTACACCTTC

d_gene: TRBD2
abundance: -
j_gene: TRBJ2-7
len: 17
v_gene: TRBV7-8
CDR3aa: CASSLGLAGEIAYEQYF
CDR3nt: TGTGCCAGCAGCTTAGGACTAGCGGGAGAAATTGCGTACGAGCAGTACTTC

d_gene: TRBD1
abundance: -
j_gene: TRBJ2-7
len: 14
v_gene: TRBV18
CDR3aa: CASSPATGGREQYF
CDR3nt: TGTGCCAGCTCACCTGCCACAGGGGGTCGGGAGCAGTACTTC